The 20 T cell receptor beta chains reported below all come from one sample, sequenced in a study of OX40 agonist ivuxolimab in advanced cancers. Produced via immunoSEQ multiplex PCR; TCRdb's table is partial and in-frame only. The sample shows 15,000 to 20,000 clones, about four fifths of them seen only once. The source material was CD4+ or CD8+ T cells sorted from blood, sampled in a trial of the OX40 agonist ivuxolimab. The receptor source for this set is an adult with an advanced solid tumor such as melanoma, head and neck, liver or kidney cancer.

The rearrangement uses TRBV25-1 and TRBJ2-3, with D uncertain. Looked up from germline, CDR1 is MGHDK and CDR2 is SYGVNS. The CDR3 length is 13 residues. Between the trimmed V and J ends, which lost 1 base and 3 bases, there was a span of 5 bases. The CDR3 bases are TGTGCCAGCAGTGAATTTCGAACAGATACGCAGTATTTT. It codes for CASSEFRTDTQYF.

J is TRBJ2-7 and V is TRBV10-3; 10 positions match TRBD1. The V and J ends lost 6 bases and 6 bases, in that order; junction bases with no gene match: 8. The CDR3 sequence is 14 residues long. Germline V gives CDR1 ENHRY, CDR2 SYGVKD. The CDR3 protein is CAISGDRGRGEQYF. The DNA of the CDR3 is TGTGCCATCAGCGGGGACAGGGGTAGGGGCGAGCAGTACTTC.

CDR3 amino acids: CASAVPTYPIDNEQFF. CDR3 sequence (DNA): TGTGCCAGCGCCGTTCCTACTTACCCGATCGACAATGAGCAGTTCTTC. The chain recombines TRBV27 with TRBJ2-1; no definite D call. Germline lookup yields CDR1 MNHEY and CDR2 SMNVEV (reference sequence). This CDR3 is built from 16 residues. Trimming removed 8 bases from V and 5 bases from J, with 22 bases in between.

This chain uses TRBV7-9 with TRBJ1-1; D may be TRBD1 (6 bases). The CDR3 loop spans 11 amino acids. Germline CDR1 reads SEHNR; CDR2 reads FQNEAQ (reference sequence). The V end lost 4 bases, the J end lost 8 bases, and 8 bases lay between the germline ends. CDR3 amino acids: CASSSGTEAFF. CDR3 in DNA: TGTGCCAGCAGCTCAGGGACAGAAGCTTTCTTT.

The rearrangement links TRBV30 to TRBJ2-7, with D perhaps matching TRBD2 (6 bases). The CDR3 covers 13 residues. With 5 bases removed from V and 4 bases from J, the gap between germline ends came to 15 bases. In germline, CDR1 is GTSNPN, CDR2 SVGIG (reference sequence). The CDR3 loop is CAWGGGAAYEQYF. The DNA for the CDR3 is TGTGCCTGGGGGGGAGGAGCAGCATACGAGCAGTACTTC.

CDR3 coding DNA: TGCGCCAGCAGCCCGACCCGGACAGGGGGTGCCGATGAGCAGTTCTTC. Protein sequence: CASSPTRTGGADEQFF. The chain couples TRBV4-3 to TRBJ2-1; TRBD1 matches 10 bases. This CDR3 region has 16 residues. CDR1 is LGHNA and CDR2 is YSLEER in the germline V gene. J lost 8 bases, V lost 4 bases, and 11 bases had no gene match.

The V gene is TRBV7-3, the J gene TRBJ1-2, with TRBD1 as a possible D gene (5 bases). Per the germline V gene, CDR1 is SGHTA and CDR2 is FQGTGA. This CDR3 is built from 17 residues. Between the trimmed V and J ends, which lost 5 bases and 4 bases, there was a span of 23 bases. CDR3 nucleotides: TGTGCCAGCAGCCCAACCCCCTCGACAGACACCAGCTATGGCTACACCTTC. Protein product: CASSPTPSTDTSYGYTF.

The rearrangement joins TRBV7-2 to TRBJ2-2, with D unclear. Trimming shortened V by 2 bases and J by 4 bases, and 11 bases separated the two germline ends. The CDR3 totals 15 residues. Per the germline V gene, CDR1 is SGHTA and CDR2 is FQGNSA. The CDR3 DNA reads as TGTGCCAGCAGCTTAACGTCGGCAGGCACCGGGGAGCTGTTTTTT. Translating it yields CASSLTSAGTGELFF.

The chain recombines TRBV11-2 with TRBJ2-7, with a weak D call TRBD1 (5 bases). Trimming cost V 4 bases and J 0 bases, with 13 bases left between them. The CDR3 extends over 15 amino acids. Per the germline V gene, CDR1 is SGHAT and CDR2 is FQNNGV. The CDR3 region is CASSYSRASSYEQYF. CDR3 nucleotide sequence: TGTGCCAGCAGCTACTCCAGGGCAAGCTCCTACGAGCAGTACTTC.

The chain recombines TRBV6-1 with TRBJ2-7; 7 bases fit TRBD2. Trimming at V came to 5 bases and at J to 4 bases, leaving 2 bases not matched to a gene. CDR1 MNHNS and CDR2 SASEGT come from the germline V gene. CDR3 length: 12 residues. The CDR3 reads CASSTSVYEQYF. The CDR3 DNA reads as TGTGCCAGCAGTACTAGCGTTTACGAGCAGTACTTC.

This clone was observed a single time. The rearrangement links TRBV10-3 to TRBJ2-7, with 7 bases aligning to TRBD2. This CDR3 is 16 amino acids long. Germline V gene sequence: CDR1 ENHRY, CDR2 SYGVKD. J gave up 7 bases and V 1 base, and 13 bases lay outside the gene matches. In DNA form, the CDR3 reads TGTGCCATCAGTGAGTTGACCGGGACTAACTTTGTGGAGCAGTACTTC. Encoded protein: CAISELTGTNFVEQYF.

This clone appeared a single time. This chain joins TRBV2 and TRBJ2-3; no definite D call. Germline CDR1 and CDR2: SNHLY and FYNNEI. This CDR3 spans 12 amino acids. V was clipped by 4 bases and J by 6 bases, with 8 bases between them. For the CDR3, the DNA is TGTGCCAGCAGTGGGCGTTTTGATACGCAGTATTTT. Translating it yields CASSGRFDTQYF.

V gene TRBV10-3 combines with J gene TRBJ1-2, with D maybe TRBD1 (5 bases). Trimming shortened V by 4 bases and J by 7 bases, and 7 bases separated the two germline ends. From germline, CDR1 is ENHRY and CDR2 SYGVKD. This CDR3 is built from 11 residues. The DNA for the CDR3 is TGTGCCATCAGTGTGGGGGGTGGCTACACCTTC. This sequence encodes CAISVGGGYTF.

This clone has ten or more counts. The CDR3 DNA reads TGTGCCAGCAGCCCCCCCAGAGGGCAGAACCATTTT. It codes for CASSPPRGQNHF. V usage is TRBV28 and J usage is TRBJ1-5; D not certain. Trimming cost V 6 bases and J 16 bases, with 19 bases left between them. The germline V gene encodes CDR1 MDHEN and CDR2 SYDVKM. This CDR3 has 12 residues.

The chain has TRBV7-9 and TRBJ2-1; D may be TRBD2 (7 bases). The CDR3 extends over 16 amino acids. Germline assignment: CDR1 SEHNR and CDR2 FQNEAQ (reference sequence). Trimming pared 2 bases from V and 7 bases from J, leaving 18 bases between. CDR3 in amino acids: CASSLRGEGLMNEQFF. The CDR3 nucleotides read TGTGCCAGCAGCTTAAGGGGGGAGGGCCTTATGAATGAGCAGTTCTTC.

The chain recombines TRBV25-1 with TRBJ2-7; 10 bases align to TRBD2. Germline loops: CDR1 MGHDK, CDR2 SYGVNS. This CDR3 comprises 15 residues. V lost 1 base, J lost 7 bases, and 7 bases stayed unmatched. The CDR3: CASSEFASGRGEQYF. The CDR3 DNA reads TGTGCCAGCAGTGAATTCGCGAGCGGGAGGGGTGAGCAGTACTTC.

The V call is TRBV6-5, the J call TRBJ2-1, with TRBD2 matching 8 bases. Germline V gives CDR1 MNHEY, CDR2 SVGAGI. The trim removed 4 bases at V and 8 bases at J, leaving 4 bases unmatched. This CDR3 has 13 residues. The CDR3 loop is CASSSGRADEQFF. CDR3 bases: TGTGCCAGCAGTTCCGGGAGGGCCGATGAGCAGTTCTTC.

The chain combines TRBV2 with TRBJ1-4; 12 nucleotides align to TRBD1. CDR3 length: 20 residues. The germline gives CDR1 SNHLY, CDR2 FYNNEI. V lost 5 bases, J lost 7 bases, and 20 bases stayed unmatched. The CDR3, as DNA: TGTGCCAGCAGTTATCCCCCCCCGGCTGGGACAGGGGGCGATGGTGAAAAACTGTTTTTT. Encoded protein: CASSYPPPAGTGGDGEKLFF.

This sequence joins TRBV15 and TRBJ2-5, with D possibly being TRBD1 (6 bases). CDR1 is LNHNV, CDR2 YYDKDF, per germline (reference sequence). Trimming removed 5 bases at V and 4 bases at J, with 11 bases between. This CDR3 comprises 13 residues. In nucleotides, the CDR3 is TGTGCCACCAGCGGGCAGGGGACAGAGACCCAGTACTTC. Translated, it gives CATSGQGTETQYF.

The chain combines TRBV19 with TRBJ1-4; unclear D gene. V lost 5 bases to trimming and J lost 2 bases, with 15 bases between them. CDR1 and CDR2 (germline): LNHDA, SQIVND (reference sequence). There are 16 residues in the CDR3. The CDR3 region is CASSPRGGETNEKLFF. The CDR3 coding sequence is TGTGCCAGTAGTCCTCGGGGAGGTGAGACTAATGAAAAACTGTTTTTT.